The sample holds a few counts of the clone carrying this T cell receptor beta chain. Its cognate antigen is unknown. At least 6 micrograms of total RNA were extracted per sample. This sample stems from a study of blood T cells in healthy people across ages. General observations from the study: Possibly, changes in expanded clonotypes were confounded because donor CMV status was unknown. In these data, TCR beta diversity tracked strongly with naive T cell percentage.

The CDR3 totals 15 residues. J was trimmed by 3 bases and V by 3 bases; bases with no gene match: 8. Germline V lookup: CDR1 KGHSH, CDR2 LQKENI. PCR was performed a second time for about 7 to 11 cycles using a sample-barcoded 5' primer and a J-beta primer mix. A template-switch adaptor with 12 random nucleotides tagged each cDNA molecule. Each CDR3 protein is one row after TCRdb ran MiXCR on the 5' RACE reads. The table includes around 1.7 million distinct CDR3 sequences, 28% detected once. Sequenced: blood. V is TRBV18 and J is TRBJ2-7; 7 bases line up with TRBD2. The receptor was isolated from a woman aged 30 to 39 in good health. The CDR3 DNA reads as TGTGCCAGCTCACCGGGGAGGGACGCCTTCTACGAGCAGTACTTC. Its protein product is CASSPGRDAFYEQYF. The whole variable domain, remainder taken from reference TRBV18 and TRBJ2-7, is NAGVMQNPRHLVRRRGQEARLRCSPMKGHSHVYWYRQLPEEGLKFMVYLQKENIIDESGMPKERFSAEFPKEGPSILRIQQVVRGDSAAYFCASSPGRDAFYEQYFGPGTRLTVT.